This T cell receptor beta chain was found in a study of T cell repertoires in cytomegalovirus infection. Study overall: From public TCR beta signatures came an indication of both CMV infection and matching HLA type.

This clonotype turned up a few times. Its antigen is currently unknown. TCRdb re-called the reads with MiXCR, one entry per CDR3 protein. The sample consists of around 900,000 distinct CDR3 sequences, approximately 32% of them appearing once. Study-level points and caveats: HLA-C-restricted, CMV-specific TCR beta clonotypes were dominant ex vivo.

Trimming took 2 bases from V and 0 from J, leaving 20 bases between them. Germline CDR1 MNHEY, CDR2 SVGEGT. CDR3 length: 18 amino acids. The input for sequencing was cultured CD8+ T cells from PBMCs, taken from culture after CMV antigen stimulation. The origin of this receptor is a human donor in good health (CMV status not recorded). Some clones in this sample may be carry-over from other donors' samples. The genes are TRBV6-2 or TRBV6-3 and TRBJ2-7, with a possible D match to TRBD2 (6 bases). The CDR3 DNA sequence: TGTGCCAGCAGTTACCCCCCGGGAGCGAGCGCCTCCTCCTACGAGCAGTACTTC. It codes for CASSYPPGASASSYEQYF.